Here is one T cell receptor beta chain with its context. Its antigen is unidentified. Assay: immunoSEQ multiplex PCR; the TCRdb copy retains only in-frame clones and omits some. The sample lists roughly 260,000 clones, around 91% occurring once. This entry belongs to a study of cytomegalovirus exposure and HLA in healthy donors. Germline CDR1 reads KGHSH; CDR2 reads LQKENI. The CDR3 sequence is 16 residues long. V gave up 4 bases and J gave up 3 bases; unmatched junction bases: 11. Regarding the study as a whole: Most TCR sequences showed up rarely, but some public TCRs showed up in many donors.

This clonotype originated in a woman between 18 and 29 years old in good health and CMV-seronegative. Material for sequencing was PBMCs. The V and J genes are TRBV18 and TRBJ2-7; 8 nucleotides align to TRBD1. CDR3 DNA: TGTGCCAGCTCACACACGACCCCGGACAGGGACTACGAGCAGTACTTC. This codes for CASSHTTPDRDYEQYF.